The clone carrying this T cell receptor (beta chain) was seen many times. Its antigen is not known. The CDR3 has 17 amino acids. CDR1 and CDR2 from the germline V gene are SNHLY and FYNNEI. With 6 bases clipped from V and 3 bases from J, the junction kept 13 bases outside the gene matches. The data were obtained in a study of T cells in Graves' hyperthyroidism and ophthalmopathy. Whole-study findings and limits: The model's output predicted ophthalmopathy at a median of roughly 6.9 months prior to onset. Blood also held most thyroid clonotypes expanded beyond 0.001.

What was amplified from RNA transcripts were TCR beta CDR3 regions. The primer set for the first-round RT-PCR of the TCR CDR3 was HTBI. In TCRdb, the multiplex PCR reads were re-called with MiXCR into one record per CDR3 protein. The data show 200,000 to 250,000 distinct CDR3 sequences, 24% seen once. The sequence came from a woman between 40 and 50 years old with Graves' ophthalmopathy. The sample comprised blood. V is TRBV2 and J is TRBJ2-7; 11 bases are a match to TRBD2. The CDR3 DNA is TGTGCCAGCAGCGATAGAGGGACTAGCGGACCCGGCTACGAGCAGTACTTC. Its protein product is CASSDRGTSGPGYEQYF.